The 5 T cell receptor beta chains below all came from one sample that was sequenced in a study of Graves' ophthalmopathy and Graves' hyperthyroidism. Amplified material comprised TCR beta CDR3 regions derived from RNA transcripts. An opening RT-PCR round employed HTBI primers and preceded a second-round multiplex PCR. TCRdb reprocessed the multiplex PCR reads with MiXCR, giving one entry per CDR3 protein. The sample shows 600,000 to 700,000 distinct CDR3 sequences, about 41% of them seen only once. Sequenced input: peripheral blood. Every receptor here comes from an adult man with Graves' ophthalmopathy.

Concerning this clonotype itself: No conserved phenylalanine or tryptophan is present at the end of the CDR3, so a read error is the likely explanation. It is unclear where the CDR3 begins or ends on the DNA, so no DNA is shown, and the CDR3 is as TCRdb lists it. The chain combines TRBV29-1 with TRBJ1-1; the table's D call of TRBD1 was not tested on the DNA. The CDR3 spans 12 residues, counting both ends. Germline assignment: CDR1 SQVTM and CDR2 ANQGSEA. CDR3 region: CSVDRARTEASL.

This clonotype was observed at least ten times. The chain uses TRBV29-1 and TRBJ1-4; perhaps TRBD1 as D (5 bases). The CDR3 covers 13 residues. From germline, CDR1 is SQVTM and CDR2 ANQGSEA. Trimming left V 6 bases short and J 3 bases short, with 11 bases between. CDR3 amino acids: CSVSGIANEKLFF. CDR3 nucleotides: TGCAGCGTGTCAGGGATTGCTAATGAAAAACTGTTTTTT.

This clonotype was observed at least ten times. V usage is TRBV4-1 and J usage is TRBJ1-2; D is undetermined. The CDR3 consists of 12 residues. Trimming stripped 0 bases from V and 7 bases from J, with 6 bases between. CDR1 MGHRA and CDR2 YSYEKL come from the germline V gene. The CDR3 nucleotides read TGCGCCAGCAGCCAAGATTCAGCTGGCTACACCTTC. Protein sequence: CASSQDSAGYTF.

This clonotype was observed at least ten times. The chain links TRBV6-1 to TRBJ2-7, with no clear D. V was clipped by 1 base and J by 3 bases, with 7 bases between them. CDR1 and CDR2 from the germline V gene are MNHNS and SASEGT. The CDR3 totals 13 residues. The CDR3 reads CASSEGLYYEQYF. DNA of the CDR3: TGTGCCAGCAGTGAAGGCCTTTACTACGAGCAGTACTTC.

The chain carries TRBV7-8 and TRBJ2-7; unclear D gene. The CDR3 has 16 residues. Germline-derived CDR1 and CDR2 are SGHVS and FQNEAQ. Deletions cut 1 base from V and 4 bases from J, with 17 bases between. The CDR3 nucleotides are TGTGCCAGCAGCTTAGAGGCAGTCCCCTCGGATTACGAGCAGTACTTC. Translating gives CASSLEAVPSDYEQYF.